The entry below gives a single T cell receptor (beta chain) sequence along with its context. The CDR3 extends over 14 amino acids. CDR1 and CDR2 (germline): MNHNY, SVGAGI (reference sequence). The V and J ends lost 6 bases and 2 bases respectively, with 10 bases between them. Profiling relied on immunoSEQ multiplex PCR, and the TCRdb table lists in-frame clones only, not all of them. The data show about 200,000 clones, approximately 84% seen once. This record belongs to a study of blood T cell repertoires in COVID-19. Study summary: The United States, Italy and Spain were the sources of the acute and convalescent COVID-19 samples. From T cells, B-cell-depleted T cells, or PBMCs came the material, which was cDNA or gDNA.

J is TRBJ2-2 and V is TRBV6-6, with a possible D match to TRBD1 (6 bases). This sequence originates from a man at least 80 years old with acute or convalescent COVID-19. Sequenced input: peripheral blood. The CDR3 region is CASRAQGNTGELFF. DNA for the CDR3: TGTGCCAGCAGAGCACAGGGTAACACCGGGGAGCTGTTTTTT.